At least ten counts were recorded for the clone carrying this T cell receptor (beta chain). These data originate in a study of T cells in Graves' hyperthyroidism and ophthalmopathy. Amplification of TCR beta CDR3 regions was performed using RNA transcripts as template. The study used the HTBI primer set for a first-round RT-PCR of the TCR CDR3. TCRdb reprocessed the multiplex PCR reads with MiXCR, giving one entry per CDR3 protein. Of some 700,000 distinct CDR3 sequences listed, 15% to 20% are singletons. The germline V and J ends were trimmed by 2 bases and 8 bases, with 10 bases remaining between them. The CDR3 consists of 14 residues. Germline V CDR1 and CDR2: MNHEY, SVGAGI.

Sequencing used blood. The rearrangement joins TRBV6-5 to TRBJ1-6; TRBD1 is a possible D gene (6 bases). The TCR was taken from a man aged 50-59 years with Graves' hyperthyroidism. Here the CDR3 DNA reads TGTGCCAGCAGTTACCAGGACAGAGATTCACCCCTCCACTTT. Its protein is CASSYQDRDSPLHF.